These T cell receptor beta chains were read from a single sample in a study of blood T cell repertoires in COVID-19. Libraries were prepared by immunoSEQ multiplex PCR; TCRdb keeps only in-frame clonotypes and omits some of them. The sample lists some 400,000 clones; around 84% were seen once. Sequencing input: peripheral blood. The receptor set was obtained from a human donor in a cohort sampled during active COVID-19. Each CDR3 is given with its conserved first and last residue. The order of the fields is clone size, V gene, D gene, J gene, CDR3 DNA, CDR3 protein. A D gene is named only where the DNA matches it firmly. Expanded clones are given a class, and other clones once, few, many or no size at all.

>-|TRBV12-5|TRBD1|TRBJ1-1
TGTGCTAGTGGTTTCCGGGGACAGAGCATGAACACTGAAGCTTTCTTT
CASGFRGQSMNTEAFF
>-|TRBV7-8|-|TRBJ1-4
TGTGCCAGCAGCTTAGTTCGCGGGGGTGGCAAACTGTTTTTT
CASSLVRGGGKLFF
>many|TRBV2|-|TRBJ2-7
TGTGCCAGCAGTGAGCTGGGACAAACCTACGAGCAGTACTTC
CASSELGQTYEQYF
>-|TRBV7-8|TRBD2|TRBJ2-1
TGTGCCAGCAGCCCCCGTGGAGGCGGGGGGCGCCACAATGAGCAGTTCTTC
CASSPRGGGGRHNEQFF
>-|TRBV5-4|TRBD1|TRBJ2-2
TGTGCCAGCAGCTCGGGGATAGACAGGGGCACCGGGGAGCTGTTTTTT
CASSSGIDRGTGELFF
>few|TRBV24-1|TRBD1|TRBJ2-3
TGTGCCACCAGTGAGCAAAACAGGGGGCGGACGCAGTATTTT
CATSEQNRGRTQYF
>-|TRBV29-1|-|TRBJ2-1
TGCAGCGTTGGGCCGGGTGAGCAGTTCTTC
CSVGPGEQFF
>-|TRBV27|TRBD2|TRBJ2-5
TGTGCCAGCAGTTCTAGCGGGGGGGCCCCGGAGACCCAGTACTTC
CASSSSGGAPETQYF
>-|TRBV19|-|TRBJ1-1
TGTGCCAGTAGTATCCGGGGGGGGACTGAAGCTTTCTTT
CASSIRGGTEAFF
>-|TRBV6-5|TRBD1|TRBJ2-5
TGTGCCAGCAGTTACGCGAGGACAGGGGGTCAAGAGACCCAGTACTTC
CASSYARTGGQETQYF
>-|TRBV7-3|TRBD2|TRBJ2-1
TGTGCCAGCAGCTTAAGGCGGGAGGAGGGCAATGAGCAGTTCTTC
CASSLRREEGNEQFF
>-|TRBV5-4|-|TRBJ2-3
TGTGCCAGCAGCTCAAGCGGCCCAGATACGCAGTATTTT
CASSSSGPDTQYF
>-|TRBV1|-|TRBJ2-1
TGCACCAGCAGCGAGCGGGAGGAGTTCTTC
CTSSEREEFF
>-|TRBV7-9|-|TRBJ1-2
TGTGCCAGCAGCTTAGTAGGAGGCTATGGCTACACCTTC
CASSLVGGYGYTF
>once|TRBV9|TRBD1|TRBJ1-2
TGTGCCAGCAGCTTACGGGACAGAGGTTTCTCTGGCTACACCTTC
CASSLRDRGFSGYTF
>few|TRBV28|-|TRBJ1-5
TGTGCCAGCAGTTTCTTGGGCAGGAGGGGCCCTCAGCCCCAGCATTTT
CASSFLGRRGPQPQHF
>-|TRBV30|TRBD2|TRBJ2-1
TGTGCCTGGAACCCCGGGTCTAGCGGGGGGTTTTACAATGAGCAGTTCTTC
CAWNPGSSGGFYNEQFF
>-|TRBV5-1|-|TRBJ1-4
TGCGCCAGCAGCTTGGGGGCAGGGACAACTAATGAAAAACTGTTTTTT
CASSLGAGTTNEKLFF
>-|TRBV28|TRBD1|TRBJ2-2
TGTGCCAGCAGTCCCCCAGTGGGACAGGGAGGCACCGGGGAGCTGTTTTTT
CASSPPVGQGGTGELFF
>-|TRBV7-9|TRBD1|TRBJ1-1
TGTGCCAGCAGTGAACTCCCGGGACAGGGGAACACTGAAGCTTTCTTT
CASSELPGQGNTEAFF
>-|TRBV5-1|-|TRBJ2-1
TGCGCCAGCAGCTTGGAGGGGCGGGGTGTGAATGAGCAGTTCTTC
CASSLEGRGVNEQFF
>-|TRBV19|TRBD2|TRBJ2-3
TGTGCCACCACGGGGACTAGAACAACAGATACGCAGTATTTT
CATTGTRTTDTQYF
>-|TRBV19|TRBD1|TRBJ1-5
TGTGCCAGTAGTATTTCAGGGGGTGAGTATCAGCCCCAGCATTTT
CASSISGGEYQPQHF
>-|TRBV2|TRBD2|TRBJ2-5
TGTGCCAGCAGGGTTCTAGCGGGGGAGCAAGAGACCCAGTACTTC
CASRVLAGEQETQYF
>-|TRBV5-1|TRBD1|TRBJ2-7
TGCGCCAGCAGCTTTGCCGACAGGGGACACGAGCAGTACTTC
CASSFADRGHEQYF
>-|TRBV28|-|TRBJ2-6
TGTGCCAGCAGTTTGACAGTTCCTTTTGGGGCCAACGTCCTGACTTTC
CASSLTVPFGANVLTF
>-|TRBV2|-|TRBJ1-1
TGTGCCAGCAGTGAAGGGAACAGACTGAACACTGAAGCTTTCTTT
CASSEGNRLNTEAFF
>-|TRBV5-4|-|TRBJ2-1
TGTGCCAGCAGCTCCCAAATAGGGGGGGGTAGAGATGAGCAGTTCTTC
CASSSQIGGGRDEQFF
>once|TRBV13|TRBD2|TRBJ2-7
TGTGCCAGCAGCTTAGGAGCGGGAGTCTACGAGCAGTACTTC
CASSLGAGVYEQYF
>-|TRBV7-2|TRBD1|TRBJ1-1
TGTGCCAGCAGCCCCGGGACAGCTGAAGCTTTCTTT
CASSPGTAEAFF
>-|TRBV10-2|-|TRBJ2-1
TGCGCCAGCAGTGAGACTAGAAGTGAGCAGTTCTTC
CASSETRSEQFF
>-|TRBV9|-|TRBJ1-6
TGTGCCAGCAGCGTAGAGGACAGAGGTAATTCACCCCTCCACTTT
CASSVEDRGNSPLHF
>once|TRBV6-4|-|TRBJ1-2
TGTGCCAGCAGTGAAGAGGCCATACCTAACTATGGCTACACCTTC
CASSEEAIPNYGYTF
>-|TRBV4-2|-|TRBJ2-1
TGTGCCAGCAGCCTGGGCGCCGAGTGGGAGCAGTTCTTC
CASSLGAEWEQFF
>few|TRBV7-9|TRBD1|TRBJ2-7
TGTGCCAGCAGCTTGCATGTTGGGGACAGGAACGAGCAGTACTTC
CASSLHVGDRNEQYF
>-|TRBV30|-|TRBJ1-1
TGTGCCTGGAGTGTACAATGGTCAAACACTGAAGCTTTCTTT
CAWSVQWSNTEAFF
>-|TRBV7-2|-|TRBJ1-2
TGTGCCAGCAGCTTAAACGCCGGCGGCTCGGGCTACACCTTC
CASSLNAGGSGYTF
>-|TRBV18|-|TRBJ1-1
TGTGCCAGCTCACCCGAGACAGGCTACACTGAAGCTTTCTTT
CASSPETGYTEAFF
>few|TRBV6-5|TRBD1|TRBJ1-1
TGTGCCAGCAGCGGGACAGGAGGGGATAGAGAAGCTTTCTTT
CASSGTGGDREAFF
>-|TRBV18|TRBD1|TRBJ1-1
TGTGCCAGCTCACCACGAGAGGGGGCGAGCGCTGAAGCTTTCTTT
CASSPREGASAEAFF
>once|TRBV27|-|TRBJ1-2
TGTGCCAGCAGTTTATCGGGGGGTAGGAACTATGGCTACACCTTC
CASSLSGGRNYGYTF
>-|TRBV5-1|TRBD1|TRBJ1-1
TGCGCCAGCAGCTTGGCCGGGACAGAGAACACTGAAGCTTTCTTT
CASSLAGTENTEAFF
>-|TRBV3-1/TRBV3-2|TRBD1|TRBJ2-7
TGTGCCAGCAGCCAGAGGACAGGGATCCGTGAGGAGCAGTACTTC
CASSQRTGIREEQYF
>-|TRBV21-1|-|TRBJ2-3
TGTGCCAGCAGCAAAGGGACTAGCGGGGGGTGGGATACGCAGTATTTT
CASSKGTSGGWDTQYF
>few|TRBV10-3|TRBD2|TRBJ2-7
TGTGCCATCAGTAAGCTAGCGGGAGGGCGCTACGAGCAGTACTTC
CAISKLAGGRYEQYF
>-|TRBV21-1|-|TRBJ2-3
TGTGCCAGCAGCCCCCGAGGGACTCCCAGCACAGATACGCAGTATTTT
CASSPRGTPSTDTQYF
>-|TRBV5-6|-|TRBJ2-7
TGTGCCAGCAGCTTGGGTGGGGGCTTATACGAGCAGTACTTC
CASSLGGGLYEQYF
>-|TRBV9|-|TRBJ2-3
TGTGCCAGCAGCCTGATAGGACTGAGCACAGATACGCAGTATTTT
CASSLIGLSTDTQYF
>few|TRBV7-8|-|TRBJ1-1
TGTGCCAGCAGCTCGCTTACAGGAATGAACACTGAAGCTTTCTTT
CASSSLTGMNTEAFF
>-|TRBV10-3|-|TRBJ2-5
TGTGCCATCAGCAGGGGTCACGGCGGAGAGACCCAGTACTTC
CAISRGHGGETQYF
>-|TRBV15|TRBD2|TRBJ2-5
TGTGCCACCAGCAGAGATCGGGCTAGCGGGCAAGAGACCCAGTACTTC
CATSRDRASGQETQYF
>-|TRBV28|-|TRBJ2-7
TGTGCCGCACAGGCCGAGAGCTCCTACGAGCAGTACTTC
CAAQAESSYEQYF
>-|TRBV27|TRBD1|TRBJ1-2
TGTGCCAGCTGGAAAGGGGGCGGAGATGGCTACACCTTC
CASWKGGGDGYTF
>-|TRBV6-5|-|TRBJ1-1
TGTGCCAGCTTCCGGAGGGAGGCTGAAGCTTTCTTT
CASFRREAEAFF